This T cell receptor (beta chain) is from a study of T-cell reconstitution after alpha-beta-depleted transplantation in children. The study, taken as a whole, reports: Surviving recipient T cells and intrathymic progenitors accounted for some patients' high TCRbeta diversity at day 60. Alpha-beta T cells about two months after transplant reportedly derived from several hundred expanded graft clones.

Concerning this clonotype itself: The antigen is not known.

With V trimmed by 10 bases and J by 6 bases, 13 bases remained unmatched. This CDR3 is built from 17 residues. The library targeted TCRbeta and was prepared with unique molecular identifiers. TCRdb reprocessed the PCR reads with MiXCR, giving one entry per CDR3 protein. The data contain about 580,000 distinct CDR3 sequences, approximately 30% of them seen just once; the ten biggest clones take up about 35%. The chain recombines TRBV12-3 or TRBV12-4 with TRBJ2-2, with 14 bases lining up with TRBD2. The sequence derives from a boy under two years old with Wiskott-Aldrich syndrome, due to receive a stem cell transplant. Source: PBMCs, taken before TCRalphabeta/CD19-depleted stem cell transplant. CDR3 residues: CATKSGTSGRGSGELFF. For the CDR3, the DNA is TGTGCCACCAAATCCGGGACTAGCGGGAGAGGGTCCGGGGAGCTGTTTTTT.